This TCR beta chain was recorded in a study of esophageal squamous cell carcinoma under preoperative chemotherapy. Study-level background: TCR repertoires were profiled from both peripheral blood T cells and tumor-infiltrating lymphocytes. The study, taken as a whole, reports: Peripheral T cells showed a significant TCR diversity increase after chemotherapy, unlike tumor-infiltrating lymphocytes. Clonal contraction, more than amplification, hit abundant clones after paclitaxel-nedaplatin.

The time point: after preoperative PTX-NDP chemotherapy. Preoperative chemotherapy with paclitaxel-nedaplatin was given to patients before surgery. There are a few counts of this clonotype. Its antigen remains unidentified. V lost 6 bases to trimming and J lost 13 bases; unmatched junction nucleotides: 21. Germline-derived CDR1 and CDR2 are SGHVS and FNYEAQ. The CDR3 covers 16 residues. TCRdb re-analysed the PCR reads in MiXCR, keeping a single row per CDR3 protein. This sample has about 20,000 distinct CDR3 sequences, with about half found just once. The sample was gathered from a patient given preoperative chemotherapy. The TCR was taken from a human donor with esophageal squamous cell carcinoma. The donor label of this sample is uncertain. The V and J genes are TRBV7-6 and TRBJ2-1, with 7 bases fitting TRBD1. The CDR3 DNA sequence: TGTGCCAGCAGTCCTACAGGGGACCTGGTAAAAGAGACCCAGTTCTTC. Protein product: CASSPTGDLVKETQFF.